This TCR beta chain was sequenced for a study of T cells in Graves' hyperthyroidism and ophthalmopathy. General study points: Ophthalmopathy prediction by the model preceded onset by a median 6.5 months.

Exclusion of patients followed from uncontrolled infection, other autoimmune disease, pregnancy or lactation. This clonotype was seen a handful of times. What it binds is not known. Amplified TCR beta CDR3 regions derived from RNA transcripts. Researchers ran a first-round RT-PCR on the TCR CDR3 using the HTBI primer set. TCRdb reprocessed the multiplex PCR reads via MiXCR and lists one record per CDR3 protein. The sample shows about 590,000 distinct CDR3 sequences, approximately 14% of them seen only once. Germline CDR1 reads DFQATT; CDR2 reads SNEGSKA (reference sequence). V was pared by 0 bases and J by 8 bases, with 16 bases between. This CDR3 is built from 15 residues.

The sequence was obtained from a woman in her thirties with Graves' hyperthyroidism. The chain employs TRBV20-1 and TRBJ1-4; maybe TRBD1 (5 bases). Sequencing used blood. In DNA, the CDR3 is TGCAGTGCTAGAGATTCCGGGGGTCGAAGAGAAAAACTGTTTTTT. Translation gives CSARDSGGRREKLFF.